Listed here are 28 T cell receptor beta chains from one sample, sequenced in a study of T cell responses to AZD1222 COVID-19 vaccine. Generated by immunoSEQ multiplex PCR, the TCRdb table keeps only in-frame clones and is missing some. The sample contains under 200,000 clones, about 90% of which appear only once. Sequencing was performed on peripheral blood, taken on day 0 of AZD1222 vaccination. These receptors were obtained from an adult in good health.

This chain uses TRBV5-1 with TRBJ2-7; D possibly corresponds to TRBD2 (5 bases). Germline V gene lookup returns CDR1 SGHRS and CDR2 YFSETQ. CDR3 length equals 15 residues. Trimming stripped 0 bases from V and 0 bases from J, with 10 bases between. CDR3 amino acids: CASSLEPGSSYEQYF. DNA of the CDR3: TGCGCCAGCAGCTTGGAACCGGGGAGCTCCTACGAGCAGTACTTC.

This chain links TRBV4-3 with TRBJ2-3, with D perhaps matching TRBD1 (5 bases). This CDR3 comprises 15 residues. Trimming pared 3 bases from V and 2 bases from J, leaving 12 bases between. Looked up from germline, CDR1 is LGHNA and CDR2 is YSLEER. CDR3 coding DNA: TGCGCCAGCAGCCAGAGCAGGGCCCCCACAGATACGCAGTATTTT. As protein: CASSQSRAPTDTQYF.

The table lists this clone with many counts. The chain is built from TRBV28 and TRBJ1-1; the D is unclear. V dropped 2 bases and J dropped 0 bases, with 7 bases sitting between them. CDR3 length: 14 residues. Per germline, CDR1 MDHEN and CDR2 SYDVKM. The CDR3 DNA sequence: TGTGCCAGCAGTTTAATCATCATGAACACTGAAGCTTTCTTT. Amino acid sequence: CASSLIIMNTEAFF.

In its sample, this clone was seen once. The V call is TRBV9, the J call TRBJ2-1, with TRBD2 matching 12 bases. Germline trimming cut 0 bases from V and 10 bases from J; bases unmatched to any gene: 8. CDR3 size: 16 residues. Germline CDR1 reads SGDLS; CDR2 reads YYNGEE. CDR3 sequence: CASSVGASGRAGEQFF. CDR3 DNA: TGTGCCAGCAGCGTAGGAGCTAGCGGGAGGGCCGGGGAGCAGTTCTTC.

This clone was seen a few times. The rearrangement joins TRBV7-2 to TRBJ1-5; D remains unclear. Germline-derived CDR1 and CDR2 are SGHTA and FQGNSA. The germline V and J ends were trimmed by 1 base and 0 bases, with 7 bases remaining between them. This CDR3 region has 15 residues. The CDR3 protein is CASSLVLNSNQPQHF. The CDR3 DNA follows: TGTGCCAGCAGCTTAGTACTCAATAGCAATCAGCCCCAGCATTTT.

J is TRBJ1-2 and V is TRBV6-5, with no clear D. The ends were cut back, 6 bases at V and 6 bases at J, with 8 bases in the middle. CDR3 length equals 11 residues. Germline CDR1 is MNHEY and CDR2 is SVGAGI. In DNA form, the CDR3 reads TGTGCCAGCAGGAGTGATGATGGCTACACCTTC. It is translated as CASRSDDGYTF.

The rearrangement links TRBV6-5 to TRBJ1-1; D ambiguous. The germline V gene has CDR1 MNHEY and CDR2 SVGAGI. This CDR3 spans 11 amino acids. V gave up 2 bases and J gave up 6 bases, with 4 bases separating them. The CDR3 reads CASSYGSEAFF. CDR3 sequence (DNA): TGTGCCAGCAGTTACGGGTCTGAAGCTTTCTTT.

This clone has a handful of counts. The rearrangement links TRBV6-6 to TRBJ1-2, with D possibly being TRBD1 (5 bases). Germline assignment: CDR1 MNHNY and CDR2 SVGAGI (reference sequence). V gave up 4 bases and J gave up 7 bases, with 13 bases separating them. CDR3 length equals 13 residues. The CDR3 reads CASSFTGGGGYTF. CDR3 DNA: TGTGCCAGCAGTTTCACAGGAGGTGGTGGCTACACCTTC.

V and J are TRBV5-5 and TRBJ2-7; 9 bases line up with TRBD1. Unmatched junction bases numbered 5, after V lost 1 base and J lost 3 bases. CDR3 length: 15 amino acids. CDR1 SGHKS and CDR2 YYEKEE come from the germline V gene (reference sequence). CDR3 in amino acids: CASSLTGGHNYEQYF. In DNA form, the CDR3 reads TGTGCCAGCAGCTTGACAGGGGGCCACAACTACGAGCAGTACTTC.

This rearrangement joins TRBV15 to TRBJ2-7; D possibly corresponds to TRBD1 (5 bases). Per the germline V gene, CDR1 is LNHNV and CDR2 is YYDKDF (reference sequence). Trimming took off 0 bases at V and 2 bases at J, with 11 bases between the two ends. This CDR3 is built from 15 residues. CDR3 nucleotide sequence: TGTGCCACCAGCAGAGACGACAGTAAAACCTACGAGCAGTACTTC. Amino acid sequence: CATSRDDSKTYEQYF.

The rearrangement joins TRBV19 to TRBJ2-7; 9 nucleotides match TRBD1. Germline CDR1 and CDR2: LNHDA and SQIVND (reference sequence). Trimming cost V 5 bases and J 0 bases; bases outside gene matches: 5. The CDR3 runs to 15 residues. CDR3 in amino acids: CASSDRDRASYEQYF. DNA of the CDR3: TGTGCCAGTAGTGACCGGGACAGGGCCTCCTACGAGCAGTACTTC.

The J gene is TRBJ2-3, the V gene TRBV7-9, with TRBD2 identical over 10 bases. Germline values: CDR1 SEHNR, CDR2 FQNEAQ (reference sequence). The CDR3 loop spans 17 amino acids. V lost 5 bases, J lost 3 bases, and 11 bases stayed unmatched. Written as DNA, the CDR3 is TGTGCCAGCAGCCCCGGGCCAGGGACTAGCGTAACAGATACGCAGTATTTT. It yields the protein CASSPGPGTSVTDTQYF.

CDR3: CASSILGDYGYTF. CDR3 coding DNA: TGTGCCAGTAGTATACTGGGGGACTATGGCTACACCTTC. The chain combines TRBV19 with TRBJ1-2, with D perhaps TRBD1 (5 bases). The germline CDR1 and CDR2 sequences are LNHDA and SQIVND (reference sequence). Trimming stripped 2 bases from V and 3 bases from J, with 7 bases between. The CDR3 spans 13 residues.

CDR3 protein: CAWGGPILPYEQYF. The DNA of the CDR3 is TGTGCCTGGGGGGGGCCCATACTCCCCTACGAGCAGTACTTC. The chain uses TRBV30 and TRBJ2-7, with D perhaps assigned TRBD1 or TRBD2 (6 bases each). CDR1 is GTSNPN and CDR2 is SVGIG in the germline V gene (reference sequence). CDR3 size: 14 residues. V lost 5 bases and J lost 2, with 16 bases in between.

The chain carries TRBV30 and TRBJ1-1; D not certain. V lost 3 bases and J lost 3, with 11 bases in between. The CDR3 is 13 amino acids. CDR1 and CDR2 (germline): GTSNPN, SVGIG (reference sequence). This CDR3 is CAWSPVGYTEAFF. CDR3 sequence (DNA): TGTGCCTGGAGCCCTGTGGGGTACACTGAAGCTTTCTTT.

This clone has more than one count but fewer than ten. The rearrangement links TRBV19 to TRBJ1-2; TRBD1 matches at 8 bases. The CDR3 is 15 amino acids. Germline CDR1 and CDR2: LNHDA and SQIVND (reference sequence). V was clipped by 6 bases and J by 2 bases; unmatched bases: 8. CDR3: CASSADRGSNYGYTF. As DNA, the CDR3 is TGTGCCAGTAGCGCCGACAGGGGTTCCAACTATGGCTACACCTTC.

This chain links TRBV4-3 with TRBJ2-2; D is perhaps TRBD1 (6 bases). Trimming removed 0 bases at V and 4 bases at J, with 12 bases between. Germline V gene lookup returns CDR1 LGHNA and CDR2 YSLEER. The CDR3 loop spans 16 amino acids. The CDR3 spells CASSQDHDRSTGELFF. The CDR3, as DNA: TGCGCCAGCAGCCAAGATCATGACAGGAGCACCGGGGAGCTGTTTTTT.

Only a few counts were recorded for this clone. This rearrangement joins TRBV5-1 to TRBJ2-4; the match to TRBD1 covers 7 bases. The CDR3 totals 18 residues. Trimming cost V 4 bases and J 2 bases; bases outside gene matches: 15. Germline V CDR1 and CDR2: SGHRS, YFSETQ. CDR3 loop: CASSADNTPGQTKNIQYF. Here the CDR3 DNA reads TGCGCCAGCAGCGCAGATAATACCCCGGGACAGACCAAAAACATTCAGTACTTC.

This clone was observed at least ten times. The chain uses TRBV6-2 or TRBV6-3 and TRBJ1-5; 11 bases fit TRBD1. From germline, CDR1 is MNHEY and CDR2 SVGEGT. CDR3 length: 16 amino acids. V dropped 6 bases and J dropped 6; count of bases not matched to a gene: 10. CDR3 coding DNA: TGTGCCAGCAGCCGGACAGGGGGCGAAGGTGGTCAGCCCCAGCATTTT. This codes for CASSRTGGEGGQPQHF.

The chain recombines TRBV10-1 with TRBJ2-7; TRBD2 matches 7 bases. The trim removed 7 bases at V and 3 bases at J, leaving 18 bases unmatched. Germline V gene data show CDR1 as WNHNN and CDR2 as SYGVQD (reference sequence). The CDR3 covers 17 residues. The CDR3 DNA follows: TGCGCCAGCACTGGGACTACCTACACTTCTGCTTACTACGAGCAGTACTTC. Translation: CASTGTTYTSAYYEQYF.

This chain connects TRBV18 to TRBJ1-5, with D hard to call. V dropped 2 bases and J dropped 2 bases, with 7 bases sitting between them. The CDR3 extends over 14 amino acids. Looked up from germline, CDR1 is KGHSH and CDR2 is LQKENI. The CDR3 region is CASSPAPGNQPQHF. CDR3 bases: TGTGCCAGCTCACCAGCCCCGGGCAATCAGCCCCAGCATTTT.

This clone has a single count. CDR3 bases: TGTGCCAGCAGCCCGGACAGCTACGAGCAGTACTTC. Translating it yields CASSPDSYEQYF. The rearrangement uses TRBV12-3 or TRBV12-4 and TRBJ2-7, with a weak D call TRBD1 (6 bases). CDR3 length: 12 residues. The ends were cut back, 6 bases at V and 3 bases at J, with 9 bases in the middle.

CDR3 nucleotide sequence: TGTGCCAGCAGTCCGGGAACCTACAATGAGCAGTTCTTC. Encoded protein: CASSPGTYNEQFF. The gene calls are TRBV6-2 or TRBV6-3 and TRBJ2-1; TRBD2 is a possible D gene (5 bases). Germline-derived CDR1 and CDR2 are MNHEY and SVGEGT. V gave up 5 bases and J gave up 2 bases, with 7 bases separating them. The CDR3 loop spans 13 amino acids.

The CDR3 sequence is CASSSERERTNEQFF. CDR3 in DNA: TGTGCCAGCAGCTCTGAGCGGGAGAGGACGAATGAGCAGTTCTTC. J is TRBJ2-1 and V is TRBV7-9; 8 bases match TRBD2. Germline V lookup: CDR1 SEHNR, CDR2 FQNEAQ (reference sequence). V lost 4 bases to trimming and J lost 7 bases; unmatched junction nucleotides: 9. This CDR3 is built from 15 residues. Using reference TRBV7-9 and TRBJ2-1 for the parts outside the CDR3, the full variable domain is DTGVSQNPRHKITKRGQNVTFRCDPISEHNRLYWYRQTLGQGPEFLTYFQNEAQLEKSRLLSDRFSAERPKGSFSTLEIQRTEQGDSAMYLCASSSERERTNEQFFGPGTRLTVL.

In nucleotides, the CDR3 is TGTGCCAGTAGTATAGGGGGACAGGGATTATACAATGAGCAGTTCTTC. Protein product: CASSIGGQGLYNEQFF. The chain recombines TRBV19 with TRBJ2-1, with 9 bases that match TRBD1. Per the germline V gene, CDR1 is LNHDA and CDR2 is SQIVND (reference sequence). The CDR3 runs to 16 residues. The J segment lost 4 bases and the V segment lost 1 base, leaving 5 bases of the junction unmatched.

This chain links TRBV4-1 with TRBJ1-1; possible D gene TRBD1, 5 bases. This CDR3 contains 14 residues. The ends were cut back, 8 bases at V and 2 bases at J, with 15 bases in the middle. CDR1 and CDR2 (germline): MGHRA, YSYEKL. For the CDR3, the DNA is TGCGCCAGCCACTTAATGGGACGCAACACTGAAGCTTTCTTT. Translation gives CASHLMGRNTEAFF.

V gene TRBV30 combines with J gene TRBJ1-6; 8 nucleotides line up with TRBD1. V dropped 3 bases and J dropped 8; count of bases not matched to a gene: 6. Germline loops: CDR1 GTSNPN, CDR2 SVGIG (reference sequence). There are 14 residues in the CDR3. The DNA for the CDR3 is TGTGCCTGGAGCCCTGGACAGGGTTATTCACCCCTCCACTTT. This gives the protein CAWSPGQGYSPLHF.

The gene calls are TRBV30 and TRBJ1-5; maybe TRBD1 (5 bases). There are 16 residues in the CDR3. CDR1 GTSNPN and CDR2 SVGIG come from the germline V gene (reference sequence). The V and J ends lost 0 bases and 2 bases respectively, with 14 bases between them. The CDR3 here is CAWSVLKMGGNQPQHF. CDR3 sequence (DNA): TGTGCCTGGAGTGTACTAAAAATGGGGGGCAATCAGCCCCAGCATTTT.